A selection of T cell receptor beta chains follows, all from one sample in a study of graft-versus-host responses after intestinal transplantation. Method: immunoSEQ multiplex PCR; TCRdb's copy keeps in-frame clones and lacks some. This sample yields approximately 3,800 clones, of which roughly 72% are seen a single time; 9.5% to 12% belongs to the top ten. The source was ileum tissue, collected around 1,000 days after intestinal transplantation. These receptors were collected from a human patient who received an intestinal transplant, so some T cells may come from the graft donor. Each CDR3 is given with its conserved first and last residue. A D gene is named only where the DNA matches it firmly. Size values are once, few and many counts, or a class for expanded clones, and some rows have none.

DNA: TGTGCCAGCAGTTCACGGAAGAATCTCCGTAGGGGCAACTATGGCTACACCTTC
CDR3: CASSSRKNLRRGNYGYTF
V: TRBV7-3
D: -
size: -
J: TRBJ1-2

DNA: TGCGCCAGCAGCCAAGATTCCGACCAGTCCTCTGGGGCCAACGTCCTGACTTTC
CDR3: CASSQDSDQSSGANVLTF
V: TRBV4-3
D: -
size: -
J: TRBJ2-6

DNA: TGTGCCAGCAGTGAAGACCGGGAGGACGAGCAGTTCTTC
CDR3: CASSEDREDEQFF
V: TRBV2
D: TRBD2
size: -
J: TRBJ2-1

DNA: TGCGCCAGCAGCTTGGGGACAAGCTCCTACGAGCAGTACTTC
CDR3: CASSLGTSSYEQYF
V: TRBV5-1
D: -
size: -
J: TRBJ2-7

DNA: TGCAGCGTAGAAACAGGGGAAGGAAACACCATATATTTT
CDR3: CSVETGEGNTIYF
V: TRBV29-1
D: TRBD1
size: -
J: TRBJ1-3

DNA: TGTGCCAGCAGCCGACTAGCGGGAGATGTTGAGCAGTACTTC
CDR3: CASSRLAGDVEQYF
V: TRBV6-1
D: TRBD2
size: few
J: TRBJ2-7

DNA: TGTGCCAGCAGCCCTATCTTGTCAGCCTCTGGAAACACCATATATTTT
CDR3: CASSPILSASGNTIYF
V: TRBV28
D: -
size: -
J: TRBJ1-3

DNA: TGTGCCAGCAGCTTGACAGAGATGTCCTACAATGAGCAGTTCTTC
CDR3: CASSLTEMSYNEQFF
V: TRBV7-9
D: -
size: -
J: TRBJ2-1

DNA: TGCGCCAGCAGCTCTGGACTAGCGGGGTGGGCAGATACGCAGTATTTT
CDR3: CASSSGLAGWADTQYF
V: TRBV5-1
D: TRBD2
size: -
J: TRBJ2-3

DNA: TGTGCCAGCAGCTTTAGCGGGGTTAGCACAGATACGCAGTATTTT
CDR3: CASSFSGVSTDTQYF
V: TRBV7-9
D: TRBD2
size: -
J: TRBJ2-3

DNA: TGTGCCAGCAGCTTTTCTGGACTGGGGGCCAACGAGCAGTACTTC
CDR3: CASSFSGLGANEQYF
V: TRBV28
D: -
size: -
J: TRBJ2-7

DNA: TGTGCCAGCAGGCTGACTAGCTTGGTCGAGACCCAGTACTTC
CDR3: CASRLTSLVETQYF
V: TRBV28
D: TRBD2
size: few
J: TRBJ2-5

DNA: TGTGCCAGCAGACGGACACATAGTTCACCCCTCCACTTT
CDR3: CASRRTHSSPLHF
V: TRBV28
D: -
size: -
J: TRBJ1-6

DNA: TGTGCCAGCAGTCGACTAGCGGGGGACCATGAGCAGTTCTTC
CDR3: CASSRLAGDHEQFF
V: TRBV6-6
D: TRBD2
size: few
J: TRBJ2-1

DNA: TGCGCCAGCGGAACCGGGTCCGTGTTGATTGAGCAGTTCTTC
CDR3: CASGTGSVLIEQFF
V: TRBV5-1
D: -
size: -
J: TRBJ2-1

DNA: TGTGCCAGCAGCTCGGCACCAGGGGACTACGAGCAGTACTTC
CDR3: CASSSAPGDYEQYF
V: TRBV5-4
D: -
size: -
J: TRBJ2-7

DNA: TGTGCCAGCAGTTTATCGTGGATAGCTGAAGCTTTCTTT
CDR3: CASSLSWIAEAFF
V: TRBV27
D: -
size: -
J: TRBJ1-1

DNA: TGTGCCAGCAGCTTAGATCTCCGCAGGGAAGGGAGTCAGCCCCAGCATTTT
CDR3: CASSLDLRREGSQPQHF
V: TRBV11-2
D: -
size: once
J: TRBJ1-5

DNA: TGCAGCGTCCTTAGCGGGGGCCTTTACAATGAGCAGTTCTTC
CDR3: CSVLSGGLYNEQFF
V: TRBV29-1
D: TRBD2
size: -
J: TRBJ2-1

DNA: TGTGCCAGCAGTTCCCTAGCGGGAGGTGGCCACGAGCAGTACTTC
CDR3: CASSSLAGGGHEQYF
V: TRBV6-5
D: TRBD2
size: large
J: TRBJ2-7

DNA: TGTGCCAGCAGTTTATGGGCCCCCTACTGGGGAAGGAGCAATCAGCCCCAGCATTTT
CDR3: CASSLWAPYWGRSNQPQHF
V: TRBV27
D: -
size: -
J: TRBJ1-5

DNA: TGTGCCAGCTCACTTCGGACTAGCGGGACCTACAATGAGCAGTTCTTC
CDR3: CASSLRTSGTYNEQFF
V: TRBV18
D: TRBD2
size: -
J: TRBJ2-1

DNA: TGCAGCGTCGAGGGGATGGGGAACACTGAAGCTTTCTTT
CDR3: CSVEGMGNTEAFF
V: TRBV29-1
D: -
size: -
J: TRBJ1-1

DNA: TGTGCCAGCAGTTACCCACTAGCGGGAGGGCGGAATGAGCAGTTCTTC
CDR3: CASSYPLAGGRNEQFF
V: TRBV6-5
D: TRBD2
size: -
J: TRBJ2-1

DNA: TGTGCCAGCAGTTTATTGGCAGGGGGAGACGAGCAGTACTTC
CDR3: CASSLLAGGDEQYF
V: TRBV27
D: TRBD1
size: -
J: TRBJ2-7